This T cell receptor beta chain is from a study of cytotoxic CD8 clonotypes in ibrutinib-treated CLL. The CDR3 spans 16 residues. The trim removed 3 bases at V and 2 bases at J, leaving 4 bases unmatched. From germline, CDR1 is MNHEY and CDR2 SVGAGI. The assay was immunoSEQ multiplex PCR, and TCRdb's table has in-frame clones only and misses some. The sample gives fewer than 400,000 clones, over 60% of which show up once; around 6.5% is in the top ten. The chain has TRBV6-5 and TRBJ2-3; the match to TRBD1 covers 11 bases. Sequencing was performed on PBMCs, taken after 36 months of ibrutinib treatment. This clonotype was sampled from a human donor with chronic lymphocytic leukemia. The CDR3 DNA reads as TGTGCCAGCAGTTATGGACAGGGGGCCCTCACAGATACGCAGTATTTT. It translates to CASSYGQGALTDTQYF.